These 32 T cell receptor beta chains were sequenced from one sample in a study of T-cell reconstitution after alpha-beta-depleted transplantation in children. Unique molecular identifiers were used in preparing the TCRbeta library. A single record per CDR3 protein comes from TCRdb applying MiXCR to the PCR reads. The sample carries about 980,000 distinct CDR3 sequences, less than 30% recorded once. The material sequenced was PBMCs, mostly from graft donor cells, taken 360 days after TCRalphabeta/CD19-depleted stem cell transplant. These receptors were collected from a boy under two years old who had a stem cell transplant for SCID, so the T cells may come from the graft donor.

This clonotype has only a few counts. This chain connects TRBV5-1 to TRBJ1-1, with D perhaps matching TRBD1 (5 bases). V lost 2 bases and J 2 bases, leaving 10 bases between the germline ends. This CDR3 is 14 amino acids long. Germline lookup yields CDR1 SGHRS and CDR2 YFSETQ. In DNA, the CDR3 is TGCGCCAGCAGCTTTCAGCAGGGCAACACTGAAGCTTTCTTT. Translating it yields CASSFQQGNTEAFF. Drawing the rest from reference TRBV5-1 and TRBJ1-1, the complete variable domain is KAGVTQTPRYLIKTRGQQVTLSCSPISGHRSVSWYQQTPGQGLQFLFEYFSETQRNKGNFPGRFSGRQFSNSRSEMNVSTLELGDSALYLCASSFQQGNTEAFFGQGTRLTVV.

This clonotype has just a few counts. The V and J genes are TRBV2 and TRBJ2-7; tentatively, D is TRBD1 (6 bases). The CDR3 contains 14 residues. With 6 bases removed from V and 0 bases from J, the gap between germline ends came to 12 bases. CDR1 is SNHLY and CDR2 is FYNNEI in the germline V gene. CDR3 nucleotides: TGTGCCAGCAGGAGACGGGACAACTCCTACGAGCAGTACTTC. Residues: CASRRRDNSYEQYF.

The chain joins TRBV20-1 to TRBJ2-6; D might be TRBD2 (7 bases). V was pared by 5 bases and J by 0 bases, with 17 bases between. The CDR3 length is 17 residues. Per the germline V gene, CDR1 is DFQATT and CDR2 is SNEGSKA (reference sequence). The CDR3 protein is CSAYDGGHFSGANVLTF. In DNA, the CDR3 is TGCAGTGCTTACGACGGGGGGCACTTCTCTGGGGCCAACGTCCTGACTTTC.

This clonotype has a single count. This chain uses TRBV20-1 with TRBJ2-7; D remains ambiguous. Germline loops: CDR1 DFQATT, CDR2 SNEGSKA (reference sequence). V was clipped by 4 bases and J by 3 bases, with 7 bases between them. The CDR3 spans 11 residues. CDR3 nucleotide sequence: TGCAGTGCTACCCCTAGCTACGAGCAGTACTTC. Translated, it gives CSATPSYEQYF.

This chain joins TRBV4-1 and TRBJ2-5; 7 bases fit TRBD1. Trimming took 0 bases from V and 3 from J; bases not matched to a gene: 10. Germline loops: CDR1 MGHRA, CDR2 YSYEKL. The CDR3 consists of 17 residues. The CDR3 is CASSQEGLGGSEETQYF. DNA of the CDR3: TGCGCCAGCAGCCAAGAGGGCTTAGGGGGCTCTGAAGAGACCCAGTACTTC.

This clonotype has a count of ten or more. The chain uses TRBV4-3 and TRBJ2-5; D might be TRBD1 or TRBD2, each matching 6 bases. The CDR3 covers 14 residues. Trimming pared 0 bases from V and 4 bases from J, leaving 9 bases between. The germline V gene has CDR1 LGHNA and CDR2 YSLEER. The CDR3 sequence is CASSQDGGGETQYF. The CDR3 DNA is TGCGCCAGCAGCCAAGATGGAGGGGGAGAGACCCAGTACTTC.

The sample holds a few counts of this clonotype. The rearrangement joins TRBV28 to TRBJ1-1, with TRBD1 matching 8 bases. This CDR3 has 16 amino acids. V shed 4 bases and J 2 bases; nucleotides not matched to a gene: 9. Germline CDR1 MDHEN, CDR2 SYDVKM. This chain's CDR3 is CASSWGQAGGNTEAFF. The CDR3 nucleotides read TGTGCCAGCAGTTGGGGACAGGCGGGAGGAAACACTGAAGCTTTCTTT.

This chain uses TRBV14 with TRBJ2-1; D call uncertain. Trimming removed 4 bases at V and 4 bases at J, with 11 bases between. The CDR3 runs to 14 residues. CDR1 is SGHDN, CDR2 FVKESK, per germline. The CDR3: CASSRPSPYNEQFF. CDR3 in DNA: TGTGCCAGCAGCCGACCGTCACCTTACAATGAGCAGTTCTTC.

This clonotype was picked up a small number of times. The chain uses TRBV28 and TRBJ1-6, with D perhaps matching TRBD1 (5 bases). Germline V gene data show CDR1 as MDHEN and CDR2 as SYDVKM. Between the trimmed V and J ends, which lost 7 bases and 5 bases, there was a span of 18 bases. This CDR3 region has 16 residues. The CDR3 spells CASTSPGRLDNSPLHF. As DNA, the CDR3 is TGTGCCAGCACCTCCCCGGGACGCCTGGATAATTCACCCCTCCACTTT.

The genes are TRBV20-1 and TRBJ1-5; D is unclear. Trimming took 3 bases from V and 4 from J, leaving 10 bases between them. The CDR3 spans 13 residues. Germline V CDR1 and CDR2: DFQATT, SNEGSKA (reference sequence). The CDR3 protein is CSASDDPNQPQHF. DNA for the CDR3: TGCAGTGCTAGTGACGACCCTAATCAGCCCCAGCATTTT.

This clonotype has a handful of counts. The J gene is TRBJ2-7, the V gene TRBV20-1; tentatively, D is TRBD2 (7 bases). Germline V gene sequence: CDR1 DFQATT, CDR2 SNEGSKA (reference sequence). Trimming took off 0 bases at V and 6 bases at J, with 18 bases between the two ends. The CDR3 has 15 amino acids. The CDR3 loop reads CSARDWGGASGEQYF. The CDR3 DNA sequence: TGCAGTGCTAGAGATTGGGGGGGGGCGTCGGGCGAGCAGTACTTC.

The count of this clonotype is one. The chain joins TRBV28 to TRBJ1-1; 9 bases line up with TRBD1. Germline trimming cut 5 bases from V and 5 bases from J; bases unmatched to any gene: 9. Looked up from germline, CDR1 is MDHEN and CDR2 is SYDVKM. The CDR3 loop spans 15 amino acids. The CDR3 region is CASSVGTGYATEAFF. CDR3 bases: TGTGCCAGCAGTGTGGGGACAGGGTACGCGACTGAAGCTTTCTTT.

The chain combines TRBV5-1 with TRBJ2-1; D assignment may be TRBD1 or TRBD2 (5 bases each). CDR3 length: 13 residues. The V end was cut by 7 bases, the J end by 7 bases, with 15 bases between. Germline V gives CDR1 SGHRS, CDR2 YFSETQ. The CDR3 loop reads CASSLQGRNEQFF. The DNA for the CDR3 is TGCGCCAGCTCACTCCAGGGACGAAATGAGCAGTTCTTC.

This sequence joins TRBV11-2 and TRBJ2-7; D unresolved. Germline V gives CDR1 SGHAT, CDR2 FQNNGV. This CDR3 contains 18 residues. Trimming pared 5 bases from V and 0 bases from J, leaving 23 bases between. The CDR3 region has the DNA TGTGCCAGCAGCGGAGAAAGCTCGTGGCGAGATAGCTCCTACGAGCAGTACTTC. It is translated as CASSGESSWRDSSYEQYF. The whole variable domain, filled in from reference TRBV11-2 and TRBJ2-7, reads EAGVAQSPRYKIIEKRQSVAFWCNPISGHATLYWYQQILGQGPKLLIQFQNNGVVDDSQLPKDRFSAERLKGVDSTLKIQPAKLEDSAVYLCASSGESSWRDSSYEQYFGPGTRLTVT.

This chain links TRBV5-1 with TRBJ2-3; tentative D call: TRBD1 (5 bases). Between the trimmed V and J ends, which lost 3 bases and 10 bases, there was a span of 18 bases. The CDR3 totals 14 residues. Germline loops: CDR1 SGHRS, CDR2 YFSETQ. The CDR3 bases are TGCGCCAGCAGCTCCTTCACAACAGGTCAGGCGCAGTATTTT. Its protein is CASSSFTTGQAQYF. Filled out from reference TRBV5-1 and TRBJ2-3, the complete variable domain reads KAGVTQTPRYLIKTRGQQVTLSCSPISGHRSVSWYQQTPGQGLQFLFEYFSETQRNKGNFPGRFSGRQFSNSRSEMNVSTLELGDSALYLCASSSFTTGQAQYFGPGTRLTVL.

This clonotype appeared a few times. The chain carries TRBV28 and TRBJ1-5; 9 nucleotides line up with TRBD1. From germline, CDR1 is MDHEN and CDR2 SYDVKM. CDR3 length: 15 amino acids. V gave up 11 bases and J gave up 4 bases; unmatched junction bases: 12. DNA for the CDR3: TGTGCCTCGACCGGGACAGGGACGCGAAATCAGCCCCAGCATTTT. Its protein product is CASTGTGTRNQPQHF.

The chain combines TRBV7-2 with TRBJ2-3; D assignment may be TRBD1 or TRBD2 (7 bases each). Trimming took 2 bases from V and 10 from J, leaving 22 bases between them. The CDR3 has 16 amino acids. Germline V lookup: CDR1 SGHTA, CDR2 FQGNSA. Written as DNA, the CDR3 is TGTGCCAGCAGCTTAACACTCAGGGGGGGGTCGGCGGCGCAGTATTTT. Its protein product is CASSLTLRGGSAAQYF.

DNA for the CDR3: TGTGCCAGCAGCCAAGATGGACATAAACGGAAGGCAGATACGCAGTATTTT. The encoded protein is CASSQDGHKRKADTQYF. The V and J genes are TRBV4-2 and TRBJ2-3, with TRBD1 as a possible D gene (5 bases). This CDR3 is 17 amino acids long. With 0 bases removed from V and 4 bases from J, the gap between germline ends came to 17 bases. Germline V lookup: CDR1 LGHNA, CDR2 YNFKEQ.

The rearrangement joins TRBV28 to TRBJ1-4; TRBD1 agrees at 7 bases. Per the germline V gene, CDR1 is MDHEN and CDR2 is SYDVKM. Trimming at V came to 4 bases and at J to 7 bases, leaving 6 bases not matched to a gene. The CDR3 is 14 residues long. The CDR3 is CASSYRQGGEKLFF. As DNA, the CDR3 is TGTGCCAGCAGTTACCGACAGGGTGGTGAAAAACTGTTTTTT.

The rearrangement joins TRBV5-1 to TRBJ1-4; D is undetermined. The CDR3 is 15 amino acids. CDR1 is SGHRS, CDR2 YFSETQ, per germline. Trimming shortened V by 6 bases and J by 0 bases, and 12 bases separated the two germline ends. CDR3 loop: CASIKLSATNEKLFF. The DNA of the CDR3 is TGCGCCAGCATAAAGTTATCCGCAACTAATGAAAAACTGTTTTTT.

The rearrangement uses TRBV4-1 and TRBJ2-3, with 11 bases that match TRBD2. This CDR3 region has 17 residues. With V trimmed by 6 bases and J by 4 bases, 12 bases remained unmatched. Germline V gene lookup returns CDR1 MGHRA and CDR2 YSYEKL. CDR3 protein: CASRRGLAEGWADTQYF. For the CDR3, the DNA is TGCGCCAGCAGACGGGGACTAGCGGAAGGGTGGGCAGATACGCAGTATTTT.

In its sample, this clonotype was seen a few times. CDR3 in DNA: TGCGCCAGCAGCCAAGATGGTCCTAAGGGACTAGCGGTCTACGAGCAGTACTTC. Translated, it gives CASSQDGPKGLAVYEQYF. The rearrangement links TRBV4-3 to TRBJ2-7; 11 bases fit TRBD2. This CDR3 contains 18 residues. In germline, CDR1 is LGHNA, CDR2 YSLEER. V lost 0 bases, J lost 3 bases, and 10 bases stayed unmatched.

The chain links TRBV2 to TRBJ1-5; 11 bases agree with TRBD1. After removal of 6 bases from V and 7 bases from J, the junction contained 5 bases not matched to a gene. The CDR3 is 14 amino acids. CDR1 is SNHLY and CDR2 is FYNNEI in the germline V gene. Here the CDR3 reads CASSAGTGGQPQHF. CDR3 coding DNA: TGTGCCAGCAGCGCCGGGACAGGGGGACAGCCCCAGCATTTT.

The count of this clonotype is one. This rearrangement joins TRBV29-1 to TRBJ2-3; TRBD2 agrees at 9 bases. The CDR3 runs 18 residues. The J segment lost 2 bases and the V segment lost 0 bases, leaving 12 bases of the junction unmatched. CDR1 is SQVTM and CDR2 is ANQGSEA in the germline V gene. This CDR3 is CSVEDLAGGTQNTDTQYF. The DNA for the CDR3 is TGCAGCGTTGAAGATCTGGCGGGGGGGACTCAAAACACAGATACGCAGTATTTT.

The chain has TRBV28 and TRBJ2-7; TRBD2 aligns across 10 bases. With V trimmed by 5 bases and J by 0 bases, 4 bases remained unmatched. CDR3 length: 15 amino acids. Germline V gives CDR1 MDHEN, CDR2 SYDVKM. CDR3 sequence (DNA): TGTGCCAGCAGTCCTAGCGGGGGTTTCTCCTACGAGCAGTACTTC. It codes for CASSPSGGFSYEQYF.

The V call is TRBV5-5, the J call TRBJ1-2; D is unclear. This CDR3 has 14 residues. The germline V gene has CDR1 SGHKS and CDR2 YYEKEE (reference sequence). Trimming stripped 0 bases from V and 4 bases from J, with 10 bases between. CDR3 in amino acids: CASSLGVGGYGYTF. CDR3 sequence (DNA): TGTGCCAGCAGCTTGGGGGTCGGAGGCTATGGCTACACCTTC.

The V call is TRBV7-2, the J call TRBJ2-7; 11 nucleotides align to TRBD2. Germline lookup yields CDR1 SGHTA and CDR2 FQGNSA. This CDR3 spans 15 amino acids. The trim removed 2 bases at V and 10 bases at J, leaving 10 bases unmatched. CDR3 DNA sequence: TGTGCCAGCAGCTTAACCCCGACTAGCGGGGTGTTACAGTACTTC. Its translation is CASSLTPTSGVLQYF.

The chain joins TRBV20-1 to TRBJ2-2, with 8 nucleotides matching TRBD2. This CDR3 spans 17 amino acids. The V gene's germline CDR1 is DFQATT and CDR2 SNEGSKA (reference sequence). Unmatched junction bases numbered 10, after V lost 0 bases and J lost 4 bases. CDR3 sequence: CSARDLRSSGRTGELFF. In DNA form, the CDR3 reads TGCAGTGCTAGAGATCTCAGGTCTAGCGGGCGCACCGGGGAGCTGTTTTTT.

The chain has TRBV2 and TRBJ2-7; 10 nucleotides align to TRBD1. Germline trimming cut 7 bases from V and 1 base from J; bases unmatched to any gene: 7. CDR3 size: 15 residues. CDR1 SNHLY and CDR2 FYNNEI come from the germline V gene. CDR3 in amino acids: CASKPGTGVSYEQYF. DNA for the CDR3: TGTGCCAGCAAACCAGGGACAGGGGTTTCCTACGAGCAGTACTTC.

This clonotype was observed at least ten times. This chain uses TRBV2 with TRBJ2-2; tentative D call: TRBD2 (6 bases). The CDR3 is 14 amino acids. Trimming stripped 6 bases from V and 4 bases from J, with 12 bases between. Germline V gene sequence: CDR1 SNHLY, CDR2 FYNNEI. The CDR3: CASRATGVTGELFF. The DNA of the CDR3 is TGTGCCAGCAGAGCCACGGGGGTCACCGGGGAGCTGTTTTTT. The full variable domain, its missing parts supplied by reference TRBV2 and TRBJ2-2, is EPEVTQTPSHQVTQMGQEVILRCVPISNHLYFYWYRQILGQKVEFLVSFYNNEISEKSEIFDDQFSVERPDGSNFTLKIRSTKLEDSAMYFCASRATGVTGELFFGEGSRLTVL.

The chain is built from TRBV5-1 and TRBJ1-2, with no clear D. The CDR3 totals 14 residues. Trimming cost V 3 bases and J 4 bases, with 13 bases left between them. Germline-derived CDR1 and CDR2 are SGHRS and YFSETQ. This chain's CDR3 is CASSYQTTGYGYTF. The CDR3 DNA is TGCGCCAGCAGCTACCAGACAACCGGCTATGGCTACACCTTC. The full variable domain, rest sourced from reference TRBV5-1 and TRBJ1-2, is KAGVTQTPRYLIKTRGQQVTLSCSPISGHRSVSWYQQTPGQGLQFLFEYFSETQRNKGNFPGRFSGRQFSNSRSEMNVSTLELGDSALYLCASSYQTTGYGYTFGSGTRLTVV.

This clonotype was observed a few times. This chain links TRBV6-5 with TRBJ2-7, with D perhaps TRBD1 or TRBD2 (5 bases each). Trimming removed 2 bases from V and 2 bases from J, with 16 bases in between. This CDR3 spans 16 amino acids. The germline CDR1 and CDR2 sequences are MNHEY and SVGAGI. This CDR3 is CASSYGNEGLTYEQYF. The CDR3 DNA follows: TGTGCCAGCAGTTACGGGAATGAGGGGCTAACCTACGAGCAGTACTTC.